This note documents a single TCR beta chain sequence. Its cognate antigen has yet to be identified. No much larger clone exists at a distance of one base, and base qualities are not known. This specimen belongs to a study of cytomegalovirus exposure and HLA in healthy donors (dated by TCRdb to about 2017). About the investigation overall: An earlier analysis of 550 to 700 of the donors reported about 290 Gb of sequence data and some 120 million unique TCR beta sequences from roughly 200 million T cells. About 320 gigabases of sequencing data and approximately 80 million unique TCR sequences were included in an early release covering roughly 600 HLA-typed donors. Of the 350 to 450 genotyped donors, 81% fell in the genetic ancestry cluster associated with self-reported Caucasian donors. The study aimed to test whether cataloging public T cell receptors could reveal signatures of past pathogen exposure. The T cell repertoires of 666 subjects were profiled by immunosequencing and related to cytomegalovirus serostatus. A separate validation cohort of 100 to 150 different subjects was used in addition to the roughly 670-subject first cohort. To predict cytomegalovirus infection status, the study combined high-throughput TCR immunosequencing, statistical association of individual TCRs with disease status, and machine learning. A later analysis re-examined previously published TCR beta repertoires from roughly 720 donors and added high-resolution HLA genotyping to investigate patterns of TCR occurrence. The later analysis used no new phenotypic data to find candidate immune exposures, relying instead on TCR beta sequences and their occurrence across donors. An earlier analysis of several hundred of the donors applied high-throughput TCR beta sequencing to assess whether each TCR beta V gene segment acted as functional or pseudogenic. Donor age, sex, ethnicity and CMV serostatus were collected together with the repertoire data. Genome-wide SNP genotypes for about 60% of the roughly 670 donors were used in a later genetic analysis, which treated that subset as a discovery cohort. Every repertoire in the discovery cohort had been generated on one and the same sequencing platform. Class I and class II HLA loci were covered by the typing at four-digit resolution. Typing coverage differed by locus: A, B, C, DRB1 and DQB1 were typed in roughly 620-630 donors, DQA1 in 500 to 550, DPA1 in around 600, and DPB1 in around 440. Because of strong linkage in the cohort, a few DR-DQ haplotypes were treated as single units for association and clustering. Among roughly 400 genotyped donors of the cohort, an average of approximately 250,000 unique TCR beta nucleotide sequences were sequenced per donor, roughly a sixth of them non-productive. Overall study outcomes, separate from this receptor: In a later genetic analysis, fewer N-insertions in productive TCRs were reported among donors in an Asian-associated ancestry cluster than the roughly 640-donor mean. An earlier analysis of approximately 570 of the donors showed that most TCR beta V segments appeared in productive rearrangements either about 87% or about 30% of the time, which broadly matched IMGT annotations. In both the original and validation cohorts, the classifier was reported to diagnose cytomegalovirus status with high specificity and sensitivity. Linkage disequilibrium might explain the correlated functional status among segregating V segments, but an unknown experimental factor could not be ruled out. CMV serostatus was the only immune exposure information available for the cohort. Three of the identified cytomegalovirus-associated TCR beta chains were confirmed in vitro to be specific for cytomegalovirus antigens. In the study, 150 to 200 TCR beta chains were listed as associated with cytomegalovirus. Sequencing depth was assumed to be roughly uniform across donors in the presence/absence analyses, though that assumption may not hold. Most TCR sequences were observed very rarely across donors, whereas some public TCRs were present in many individuals. Specific HLA alleles were associated with 18,000 or so TCR beta sequences at a false discovery rate of 0.05 in a later analysis. A cluster of highly shared sequence variants was judged likely to be a technical artifact of the sequencing pipeline. When HLA alleles, especially DR and DQ, strongly co-occurred, attributing TCR associations to individual alleles was difficult. HLA typing was unavailable for some donors at each locus, so association tests used only the typed subset. In a later analysis, most CMV-associated TCR beta chains were found to appear HLA-restricted, with HLA associations seemingly driven largely by CMV exposure. In this cohort, only TCR beta chains were sequenced, and detectable features were limited by the absence of alpha or paired-chain data. Some IMGT-functional V segments, including TRBV6-2 and TRBV6-3, could not be told apart with the 87-base-pair reads, so those segments were excluded. In a later analysis, the rate of TCR association differed among HLA loci, with DRB1 alleles having the most associated TCRs and HLA-C alleles having the fewest. Because counts were too low, seventeen rarely observed V segments, including chromosome 9 orphons, were excluded from the earlier analysis of 587 of the donors. In a later genetic analysis, a missense DCLRE1C variant was associated with V-gene and J-gene trimming of TCR beta chains, and the association was replicated in an independent cohort. The authors suggested that the approach could potentially be generalized to other disease states and immunological phenotypes. In a later analysis, HLA-associated TCR beta chains showed more clonal expansion and lower generation probabilities than non-associated chains that were equally common. A further reported finding was that TCR beta sequences accurately predicted the HLA-A and HLA-B alleles for most subjects in the first cohort. Several of the top co-occurrence clusters appeared to be linked to parvovirus B19, influenza, CMV and Epstein-Barr virus, according to a later analysis.

From a lookup of the germline V gene, CDR1 and CDR2 are SGHTA and FQGNSA. The CDR3 contains 15 residues, cysteine and phenylalanine counted. Of all the DNA, just the CDR3 is kept, 45 bases in frame from base 1. At the junction V is shortened by 5 bases and J by 2 bases; bases outside the gene matches: 7. The cohort consisted of approximately 690 healthy bone marrow donors. All cohort members were sampled while nominally healthy, although unrecorded immune exposures were likely present. The donor was CMV seropositive and belonged to the group of 270 or so seropositive cohort members. Each donor provided a peripheral blood sample, and peripheral blood mononuclear cells were used for TCR beta sequencing. The Qiagen DNeasy Blood Extraction Kit was used to extract genomic DNA from the blood cell samples. Libraries were prepared through the immunoSEQ multiplex PCR assay. For the multiplex PCR, a mixture combining 60 forward primers for TCR Vbeta segments and 13 reverse primers for TCR Jbeta segments was used. The CDR3 region of rearranged TCR beta genes was amplified from genomic DNA with a multiplex PCR assay. The Illumina HiSeq System was used to sequence the amplified TCR beta libraries as 87-base-pair reads. The authors' analysis ran thus. Across the roughly 640 repertoires, a later analysis counted approximately 75 million unique TCR beta chains, about 10 million of which were shared by at least two donors. Raw reads were error-corrected and collapsed into unique sequences by a nearest-neighbor algorithm in which closely related sequences were merged to remove PCR and sequencing errors. V, D and J gene segments were assigned by aligning CDR3 sequences to IMGT reference sequences. For a sequence to be retained, a match of at least six nucleotides to both a V gene segment and a J gene segment was required. Rearrangements were called productive when the CDR3 lacked stop codons and stayed in frame with V and J; all others were non-productive. CDR3 was defined by IMGT convention, running from the second conserved V-encoded cysteine to the conserved J-encoded phenylalanine. The earlier analysis of about 620 of the donors excluded sequences that lacked an unambiguous match to a single V gene segment. In an earlier analysis of approximately 610 of the donors, V segments were called functional above 56.7% productive rearrangements and were called segregating when the between-donor standard deviation exceeded 5%. To diagnose cytomegalovirus status from the catalog of TCR beta chain sequences, a statistical classification framework was built. V and J gene assignment, in a later analysis, came from comparing TCR nucleotide sequences with IMGT/GENE-DB human TR gene sequences. Using the TCRdist pipeline, a later analysis assigned CDR3 sequences along with most-parsimonious VDJ recombination scenarios. In a later analysis, each TCR beta chain was defined by its CDR3 amino acid sequence together with its V-gene family, and reads without a unique V-gene family were excluded. As a way to deal with suspected cross-contamination and a sequencing artifact, a later analysis dropped under 600 nucleotide sequences that were highly shared and had low generation probability. In a later analysis, a clonal expansion index for each public chain was calculated from normalized within-repertoire ranks of inferred template counts. In a later analysis, generation probabilities were computed with a VDJ recombination model fitted to out-of-frame rearrangements, and the resulting probabilities were checked against IGoR. In a later analysis, hypergeometric tests were used to score TCR-TCR, TCR-HLA and TCR-CMV co-occurrence, with a repertoire-size bias correction applied to TCR pairs. False discovery rates were estimated in a later analysis by permuting HLA or CMV assignments 20 times. In a later analysis, co-occurring TCRs were grouped with DBSCAN, and TCRdist sequence similarity was added when clustering was performed within HLA-allele-positive subsets. For co-occurrence clustering, repertoires with fewer than 30,000 or more than 120,000 public chains were excluded, along with a handful of repertoires with anomalous nucleotide sharing. This immuneACCESS table, as held by TCRdb, lists in-frame sequences with V and J called but not all clones. Of the missing ones, under half trace to an unresolved V gene in checked studies; the others have no known cause. D and trimming were read from the DNA, whereas the V and J calls and clone size are those reported in that table. The table for this sample lists some 80,000 clones; about four fifths of them were counted only once. The ten largest clonotypes hold 5% to 7% of the sample.

The sample consisted of PBMCs. This chain joins TRBV7-2 to TRBJ2-7; TRBD1 aligns with 9 central bases. This sequence originates from a young man in good health and CMV-seropositive. The CDR3 reads CASSPPRDRAYEQYF. The DNA sequence is TGTGCCAGCAGCCCCCCCCGGGACAGGGCCTACGAGCAGTACTTC.